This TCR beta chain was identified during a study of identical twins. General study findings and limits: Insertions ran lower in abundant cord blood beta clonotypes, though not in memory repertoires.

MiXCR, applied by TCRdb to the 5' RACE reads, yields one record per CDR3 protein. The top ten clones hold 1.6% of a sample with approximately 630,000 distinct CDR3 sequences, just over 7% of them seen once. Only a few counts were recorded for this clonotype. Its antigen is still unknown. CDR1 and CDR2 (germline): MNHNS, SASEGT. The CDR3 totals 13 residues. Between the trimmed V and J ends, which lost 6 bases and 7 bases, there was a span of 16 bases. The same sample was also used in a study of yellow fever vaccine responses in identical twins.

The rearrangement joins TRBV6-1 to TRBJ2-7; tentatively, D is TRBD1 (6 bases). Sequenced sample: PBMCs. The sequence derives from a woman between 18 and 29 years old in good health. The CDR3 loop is CASRPRGSGEQYF. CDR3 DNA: TGTGCCAGCAGACCCAGGGGTTCGGGAGAGCAGTACTTC.